This TCR beta chain came from a study of molecular identifiers for immune sequencing clone quantification. Germline CDR1 and CDR2: MNHEY and SVGEGT. The trim removed 6 bases at V and 4 bases at J, leaving 5 bases unmatched. The length of the CDR3 is 14 residues. There are many counts of this clonotype. Its specificity is unknown. Overall study findings and caveats: Underestimation of highly expanded clone sizes could arise where identical TCR molecules share a barcode.

TCRdb analysed the PCR reads with MiXCR anew, one entry per CDR3 protein. The top ten hold 1.1% of the sample, which has 90,000 or so distinct CDR3 sequences, around 20% seen once. The rearrangement uses TRBV6-2 or TRBV6-3 and TRBJ2-5; 10 positions match TRBD2. The receptor comes from a human donor in good health. Some libraries in this study had Jurkat cell RNA spiked in. The source material was naive CD8+ T cells from blood, with Jurkat cell RNA spiked in. The subset was: FACS-sorted CD8+CD4-CCR7+CD45RA+ naive T cells. The chain's CDR3 is CASRLTSGVETQYF. Here the CDR3 DNA reads TGTGCCAGCAGACTAACTAGCGGGGTAGAGACCCAGTACTTC.